This T cell receptor beta chain was identified during a study of regulatory T cells in long-lasting Graves disease. Across the study: Antithyroid drugs had been given to newly diagnosed Graves' patients for under 3 months.

Time point here: newly diagnosed GD, antithyroid drugs for less than 3 months. There was RNA extracted from PBMCs, and the TCR library was made from it. Diagnosing Graves' disease relied on the American Thyroid Association guidelines. Construction of TCR beta libraries relied on iRepertoire HTBI primers and on Arm-PCR targeting CDR3 regions. TCRdb analysed the multiplex PCR reads with MiXCR anew, one entry per CDR3 protein. Here the sample spans hundreds of thousands of distinct CDR3 sequences, approximately 16% being singletons. Trimming stripped 3 bases from V and 7 bases from J, with 19 bases between. CDR3 length: 15 amino acids. Looked up from germline, CDR1 is MDHEN and CDR2 is SYDVKM. Another study also made use of these data, one on T cells in Graves' hyperthyroidism and ophthalmopathy. That publication notes: The TCR CDR3 first-round RT-PCR relied on the HTBI primer set.

The receptor comes from a woman aged 40 to 50 with Graves disease. Sequenced here: peripheral blood mononuclear cells (PBMCs), sampled at new diagnosis, from a patient treated with antithyroid drugs. The chain has TRBV28 and TRBJ2-7, with D tentatively TRBD1 (5 bases). CDR3 amino acids: CASSFLGHQPREQYF. The CDR3 DNA reads TGTGCCAGCAGTTTTTTGGGGCATCAACCACGGGAGCAGTACTTC.